This T cell receptor (beta chain) was identified in a study of cytomegalovirus exposure and HLA in healthy donors. Findings and caveats of the study: Earlier results showed most TCR beta V segments being productive about 90% or about 30% of the time.

60 Vbeta and 13 Jbeta primers were used in PCR. The protocol was immunoSEQ multiplex PCR, while the TCRdb copy is restricted to in-frame clones and leaves out a portion. The table includes some 42,000 clones, about 50% detected once. V shed 0 bases and J shed 1 base, with 12 bases lying between them. The CDR3 sequence is 16 residues long. Germline V gene sequence: CDR1 KGHSH, CDR2 LQKENI. A note on this clone: Its antigen is not known.

This sequence was found in a human donor in good health. The chain employs TRBV18 and TRBJ2-5; tentative D call: TRBD1 (5 bases). Sequencing input: PBMCs. The CDR3 coding sequence is TGTGCCAGCTCACCACCCCTTGGGGCCCTCCAAGAGACCCAGTACTTC. Its protein is CASSPPLGALQETQYF.